These T cell receptor beta chains were read from a single sample in a study of cytomegalovirus exposure and HLA in healthy donors. Sequencing used immunoSEQ multiplex PCR; TCRdb keeps in-frame clones, though not all of them. The sample yields over 200,000 clones, less than 95% seen once. The sequenced material came from PBMCs. All receptors come from a woman in her 30s in good health and CMV-seronegative. CDR3s include the opening cysteine and the closing phenylalanine or tryptophan. Fields, in order: D gene, J gene, clone size, V gene, CDR3 DNA, CDR3 protein. A D gene is named only where the DNA matches it firmly. Clone size, where shown, is once, few, many, or a class for clones that have expanded.

>.|TRBJ2-2|.|TRBV9
TGTGCCAGCAGCGTAGAAGGAGCGTCCCTCGGGGAGCTGTTTTTT
CASSVEGASLGELFF
>.|TRBJ1-2|.|TRBV7-2
TGTGCCAGCAGCTTAGCGGCAGGGAACTATGGCTACACCTTC
CASSLAAGNYGYTF
>.|TRBJ2-5|once|TRBV7-8
TGTGCCAGCAGCTTAGCGGGACAAACCGCTCAAGAGACCCAGTACTTC
CASSLAGQTAQETQYF
>.|TRBJ2-2|.|TRBV29-1
TGCAGCGTTGACTTAGGGAGCACCGGGGAGCTGTTTTTT
CSVDLGSTGELFF
>.|TRBJ2-5|.|TRBV4-1
TGCGCCAGCAGCCAAGAATTGGAAGAGACCCAGTACTTC
CASSQELEETQYF
>.|TRBJ1-1|.|TRBV9
TGTGCCAGCAGCGTATCCGGCAGGGTTAACACTGAAGCTTTCTTT
CASSVSGRVNTEAFF
>.|TRBJ2-3|.|TRBV27
TGTGCCAGCAGTTCAAGACTAGGGATCGACACAGATACGCAGTATTTT
CASSSRLGIDTDTQYF
>TRBD1|TRBJ2-3|.|TRBV15
TGTGCCACCAGCAGTGACAGGGGGCGCACAGATACGCAGTATTTT
CATSSDRGRTDTQYF
>TRBD2|TRBJ2-1|.|TRBV7-9
TGTGCCAGCAGCTCCCAAACGGGACTAGCGGGAAATGAGCAGTTCTTC
CASSSQTGLAGNEQFF
>.|TRBJ1-2|.|TRBV5-8
TGTGCCAGCAGCGGCCTGTATGGCTACACCTTC
CASSGLYGYTF
>TRBD2|TRBJ2-7|.|TRBV5-6
TGTGCCAGCTCCGGGGGTACTAGCGACTACTACGAGCAGTACTTC
CASSGGTSDYYEQYF
>.|TRBJ2-5|.|TRBV27
TGTGCCAGCAGTTTTCTCGTCATAGGGCGGGAAGAGACCCAGTACTTC
CASSFLVIGREETQYF
>.|TRBJ1-5|once|TRBV28
TGTGCCAGCACCCTAGACGGGGTAAGCGGTCAGCCCCAGCATTTT
CASTLDGVSGQPQHF
>.|TRBJ2-7|.|TRBV6-5
TGTGCCAGCAGTCGACCCGGGACAACCGTCTACGAGCAGTACTTC
CASSRPGTTVYEQYF
>.|TRBJ2-1|.|TRBV4-3
TGCGCCAGCAGCCAAGATATTACGGGGGCGAGTAATGAGCAGTTCTTC
CASSQDITGASNEQFF
>.|TRBJ2-3|.|TRBV12-5
TGTGCTAGTGGTTTAGGGCTGACAGATACGCAGTATTTT
CASGLGLTDTQYF
>.|TRBJ2-3|.|TRBV5-6
TGTGCCAGCAACCAATACACAGATACGCAGTATTTT
CASNQYTDTQYF
>.|TRBJ2-1|once|TRBV27
TGTGCCAGCAGTTTTGTGGGAGAGTCCTACAATGAGCAGTTCTTC
CASSFVGESYNEQFF
>.|TRBJ1-5|few|TRBV28
TGTGCCAGCAGCACGGGAGCTCAGCCCCAGCATTTT
CASSTGAQPQHF
>TRBD2|TRBJ2-1|.|TRBV7-8
TGTGCCAGCAGCACCAAGACTAGCGGGAGGTCCGGCAATGAGCAGTTCTTC
CASSTKTSGRSGNEQFF
>TRBD1|TRBJ2-7|.|TRBV7-8
TGTGCCAGCAGCTTAAGGACAGGGGGTAGCCACGAGCAGTACTTC
CASSLRTGGSHEQYF
>TRBD1|TRBJ1-3|.|TRBV14
TGTGCCAGCAGCCAGACAGGGGGCACTTCTGGAAACACCATATATTTT
CASSQTGGTSGNTIYF
>.|TRBJ2-5|.|TRBV12-2
TGTGCAAGTCGCTTAGACAGGAGCCAAGAGACCCAGTACTTC
CASRLDRSQETQYF
>.|TRBJ2-1|.|TRBV25-1
TGTGCCAGCAGTGAATATCGGGCGGGAAACGATGAGCAGTTCTTC
CASSEYRAGNDEQFF
>TRBD2|TRBJ2-5|.|TRBV2
TGTGCCAGCAGTGACACTAGCGGGAGAGAGACCCAGTACTTC
CASSDTSGRETQYF
>.|TRBJ2-7|.|TRBV11-3
TGTGCCAGCAGCGGAGGGGACTCCGCAACGTACTTC
CASSGGDSATYF
>.|TRBJ2-7|.|TRBV6-6
TGTGCCTGCCTGGACAGCGTTACCTACGAGCAGTACTTC
CACLDSVTYEQYF
>.|TRBJ1-1|once|TRBV27
TGTGCCAGCAGTCCTCAGGGTCTCGCGGACACTGAAGCTTTCTTT
CASSPQGLADTEAFF
>TRBD2|TRBJ2-3|.|TRBV2
TGTGCCAGCTCACAGCGGGAGTGGAGCACAGATACGCAGTATTTT
CASSQREWSTDTQYF
>.|TRBJ2-3|.|TRBV5-1
TGCGCCAGCAGTAGCGGGACAGGGGATACGCAGTATTTT
CASSSGTGDTQYF
>TRBD2|TRBJ2-7|.|TRBV6-5
TGTGCCAGCAGGAGGACTAGTCTTGGCTACGAGCAGTACTTC
CASRRTSLGYEQYF
>TRBD2|TRBJ2-1|once|TRBV10-3
TGTGCCATCAGTGATCTAGGGACTAGCGGGAGAGTGGATGAGCAGTTCTTC
CAISDLGTSGRVDEQFF
>TRBD2|TRBJ2-7|.|TRBV28
TGTGCCAGCACCGCGGCTAGCGGGGGGACCTACGAGCAGTACTTC
CASTAASGGTYEQYF
>.|TRBJ2-1|.|TRBV7-9
TGTGCCAGCACCTGGGACAATGAGCAGTTCTTC
CASTWDNEQFF